This paragraph covers one TCR beta chain sequence. Its specificity is unknown. Germline and junction disagree at one end, which may indicate a read error. MiXCR, run by TCRdb on the 5' RACE reads, gives a single entry per CDR3 protein. Of under 550,000 distinct CDR3 sequences listed, 25% to 30% are singletons. Germline lookup yields CDR1 LGHDT and CDR2 YNNKEL (reference sequence). This CDR3 is built from 15 residues. This entry comes from a study of CD8 T cells in ankylosing spondylitis. Study results and caveats: Reportedly, disease-linked clones are significantly enriched in ankylosing spondylitis patients' matched synovial fluid. Typical of ankylosing spondylitis blood, it appeared, was a TCR beta motif of several highly homologous variants.

The sample consisted of blood, either unsorted or a sorted T cell fraction (not recorded which). The rearrangement uses TRBV3-1 and TRBJ1-1; D not certain. This sequence originates from a male donor with ankylosing spondylitis. The CDR3 region is CASSHGNRPNSEAFF. DNA of the CDR3: TGTGCCAGCAGCCACGGAAACCGCCCGAACTCTGAAGCTTTCTTT.